This is a list of T cell receptor beta chains from one sample in a study of cytomegalovirus exposure and HLA in healthy donors. Assay used: immunoSEQ multiplex PCR; TCRdb lists only in-frame clones, some missing. The sample holds just over 50,000 clones. Sequenced input: PBMCs. These receptors were collected from an older woman in good health and CMV-seropositive. The CDR3 runs from the conserved cysteine through the conserved F or W. D genes are given only for firm matches. A row's size may be missing; if present it is once, few, many or a size class.

J: TRBJ1-4; size: .; D: TRBD1; V: TRBV5-1; DNA: TGCGCCAGCAGCATTGGGACAGGTGCAACTAATGAAAAACTGTTTTTT; CDR3: CASSIGTGATNEKLFF
J: TRBJ2-7; size: .; D: .; V: TRBV11-3; DNA: TGTGCCAGCAGCTTAGGTCGGGTCTCCTACGAGCAGTACTTC; CDR3: CASSLGRVSYEQYF
J: TRBJ2-7; size: .; D: TRBD1; V: TRBV6-1; DNA: TGTGCCAGCAGTGGGACAGGAGCATTCTACGAGCAGTACTTC; CDR3: CASSGTGAFYEQYF
J: TRBJ1-1; size: .; D: .; V: TRBV19; DNA: TGTGCCAGTAGCCCTGGGGCACCGAACACTGAAGCTTTCTTT; CDR3: CASSPGAPNTEAFF
J: TRBJ1-5; size: .; D: .; V: TRBV25-1; DNA: TGTGCCAGCAGTGACCCTACTTCTAGTCAGCCCCAGCATTTT; CDR3: CASSDPTSSQPQHF
J: TRBJ1-6; size: .; D: .; V: TRBV18; DNA: TGTGCCAGCTCACCACAGGGACTTAATTCACCCCTCCACTTT; CDR3: CASSPQGLNSPLHF
J: TRBJ1-5; size: .; D: .; V: TRBV10-3; DNA: TGTGCCATCACCAAGACTCCCGATAGCAATCAGCCCCAGCATTTT; CDR3: CAITKTPDSNQPQHF
J: TRBJ2-1; size: .; D: TRBD2; V: TRBV6-1; DNA: TGTGCCAGCAGGACTAGCGGGGGCGGGGAGCAGTTCTTC; CDR3: CASRTSGGGEQFF
J: TRBJ2-1; size: .; D: TRBD1; V: TRBV7-6; DNA: TGTGCCAGCAGCTCTCAGGGGGCGGGGAACAATGAGCAGTTCTTC; CDR3: CASSSQGAGNNEQFF
J: TRBJ1-1; size: .; D: .; V: TRBV6-5; DNA: TGTGCCACTTCCCGGGGGAAGGGGAAGACTGAAGCTTTCTTT; CDR3: CATSRGKGKTEAFF
J: TRBJ1-2; size: .; D: .; V: TRBV7-2; DNA: TGTGCCAGCAGCTTACTTGCGGGAGCCAACTATGGCTACACCTTC; CDR3: CASSLLAGANYGYTF
J: TRBJ2-1; size: .; D: TRBD2; V: TRBV14; DNA: TGTGCCAGCAGCCCGAGACTAGCGGGGGATTACAATGAGCAGTTCTTC; CDR3: CASSPRLAGDYNEQFF
J: TRBJ2-2; size: .; D: .; V: TRBV6-5; DNA: TGTGCCAGCGGCGCAGGGGCGGACACCGGGGAGCTGTTTTTT; CDR3: CASGAGADTGELFF
J: TRBJ1-2; size: .; D: .; V: TRBV19; DNA: TGTGCCAGTAGTATATTACCAGTCACTAACTATGGCTACACCTTC; CDR3: CASSILPVTNYGYTF
J: TRBJ2-5; size: .; D: .; V: TRBV6-5; DNA: TGTGCCAGCAGTTACTCGCAGGGGGCTCGGGGGGAGCAGTACTTC; CDR3: CASSYSQGARGEQYF
J: TRBJ2-7; size: .; D: .; V: TRBV5-6; DNA: TGTGCCAGCAGCTTTCAAGACTACGAGCAGTACTTC; CDR3: CASSFQDYEQYF
J: TRBJ2-5; size: .; D: .; V: TRBV2; DNA: TGTGCCAGCCTAGGGGGGGCTCAAGAGACCCAGTACTTC; CDR3: CASLGGAQETQYF
J: TRBJ1-4; size: .; D: TRBD1; V: TRBV6-1; DNA: TGTGCCAGCCGGGACAGGGGTTTCCTGAATGAAAAACTGTTTTTT; CDR3: CASRDRGFLNEKLFF
J: TRBJ1-5; size: .; D: TRBD1; V: TRBV6-1; DNA: TGTGCCAGCAGTGAAGCGGGGACAGAGAGCAATCAGCCCCAGCATTTT; CDR3: CASSEAGTESNQPQHF
J: TRBJ1-6; size: .; D: TRBD1; V: TRBV9; DNA: TGTGCCAGCAGCGTAGCGGCCGGGACAGGGGGATCACCCCTCCACTTT; CDR3: CASSVAAGTGGSPLHF
J: TRBJ2-5; size: .; D: TRBD2; V: TRBV15; DNA: TGTGCCACCAGTCCAGGGTTTAGCGGGGGCTCTCAAGAGACCCAGTACTTC; CDR3: CATSPGFSGGSQETQYF
J: TRBJ1-6; size: .; D: .; V: TRBV7-9; DNA: TGTGCCAGCAGCACGAACAAGAATTCACCCCTCCACTTT; CDR3: CASSTNKNSPLHF
J: TRBJ1-5; size: .; D: .; V: TRBV2; DNA: TGTGCCTCAGGGGTTTTGAATCAGCCCCAGCATTTT; CDR3: CASGVLNQPQHF
J: TRBJ2-3; size: .; D: TRBD1; V: TRBV18; DNA: TGTGCCAGCTCTCACACAGGGGCCGGGGAAGATACGCAGTATTTT; CDR3: CASSHTGAGEDTQYF
J: TRBJ1-6; size: .; D: .; V: TRBV5-1; DNA: TGCGCCAGCAGCTTGGGCCAGGGGCCCAATTCACCCCTCCACTTT; CDR3: CASSLGQGPNSPLHF
J: TRBJ2-1; size: .; D: TRBD1; V: TRBV27; DNA: TGTGCCAGCAGTCGACAGGGAGAGAGGTCGTATGAGCAGTTCTTC; CDR3: CASSRQGERSYEQFF
J: TRBJ1-2; size: .; D: TRBD1; V: TRBV19; DNA: TGTGCCAGTATGGGGGACAGGGAATCAAATGGCTACACCTTC; CDR3: CASMGDRESNGYTF
J: TRBJ2-5; size: .; D: TRBD2; V: TRBV9; DNA: TGTGCCAGCAGCGTTGTAGCGGGGGGGCCGGAGACCCAGTACTTC; CDR3: CASSVVAGGPETQYF
J: TRBJ2-7; size: .; D: .; V: TRBV5-1; DNA: TGCGCCAGCAGCTTGGGCGAATACGAGCAGTACTTC; CDR3: CASSLGEYEQYF
J: TRBJ2-1; size: .; D: TRBD2; V: TRBV28; DNA: TGTGCCAGCAGTTTAGGGACTAGCGGCGACAATGAGCAGTTCTTC; CDR3: CASSLGTSGDNEQFF
J: TRBJ2-1; size: medium-sized; D: TRBD1; V: TRBV7-2; DNA: TGTGCCAGCAGCTCTCGGACAGGGAACAATGAGCAGTTCTTC; CDR3: CASSSRTGNNEQFF
J: TRBJ2-5; size: .; D: TRBD2; V: TRBV15; DNA: TGTGCCACCAGCAGAGATCGACTAGCGGGGATCTACCAAGAGACCCAGTACTTC; CDR3: CATSRDRLAGIYQETQYF
J: TRBJ1-2; size: .; D: .; V: TRBV29-1; DNA: TGCAGCGTGGGCGGGGGGGACGGGAGGAGGAACTATGGCTACACCTTC; CDR3: CSVGGGDGRRNYGYTF
J: TRBJ1-1; size: .; D: .; V: TRBV7-9; DNA: TGTGCCAGCAGCTTAGTTCTGGGGGGAACTGAAGCTTTCTTT; CDR3: CASSLVLGGTEAFF
J: TRBJ2-6; size: .; D: .; V: TRBV5-6; DNA: TGTGCCAGCGGACGGCGGGACTCTGGGGCCAACGTCCTGACTTTC; CDR3: CASGRRDSGANVLTF
J: TRBJ2-2; size: .; D: TRBD1; V: TRBV6-5; DNA: TGTGCCAGCAGATCCGACAGGGTCCCCGGCGGGGAGCTGTTTTTT; CDR3: CASRSDRVPGGELFF
J: TRBJ1-2; size: .; D: .; V: TRBV11-2; DNA: TGTGCCAGCAGCTTAGCAGGGGACTATGGCTACACCTTC; CDR3: CASSLAGDYGYTF
J: TRBJ1-2; size: .; D: TRBD1; V: TRBV4-3; DNA: TGCGCCAGCAGCCTTTCCGGGACAGACATGGGTGACTACACCTTC; CDR3: CASSLSGTDMGDYTF
J: TRBJ1-5; size: .; D: TRBD1; V: TRBV18; DNA: TGTGCCAGCTCACCACCTGGCAGGGGGGATCAGCCCCAGCATTTT; CDR3: CASSPPGRGDQPQHF
J: TRBJ1-5; size: .; D: .; V: TRBV2; DNA: TGTGCCTCCGGAGGGCAGGGAAGCAATCAGCCCCAGCATTTT; CDR3: CASGGQGSNQPQHF
J: TRBJ1-4; size: .; D: .; V: TRBV11-3; DNA: TGTGCCAGCAGCTTAAGGAGTGAAAAACTGTTTTTT; CDR3: CASSLRSEKLFF
J: TRBJ1-4; size: .; D: .; V: TRBV6-6; DNA: TGTGCCAGCAGTTACTCGAGTACGGGGGATGGGTTACTGTTTTTT; CDR3: CASSYSSTGDGLLFF
J: TRBJ2-1; size: .; D: TRBD1; V: TRBV7-2; DNA: TGTGCCAGCAGCTTAGGAGGTGGCAGGGGGTCCTACAATGAGCAGTTCTTC; CDR3: CASSLGGGRGSYNEQFF
J: TRBJ2-5; size: .; D: .; V: TRBV27; DNA: TGTGCCAGCAGTTTTCAGGGCCGGGAGACCCAGTACTTC; CDR3: CASSFQGRETQYF
J: TRBJ1-2; size: .; D: TRBD1; V: TRBV5-5; DNA: TGTGCCAGCAGCCTACGACAGGGCGAGGGCTACACCTTC; CDR3: CASSLRQGEGYTF
J: TRBJ2-1; size: .; D: .; V: TRBV5-4; DNA: TGTGCCAGCAGCTTGATCGATGAGCAGTTCTTC; CDR3: CASSLIDEQFF
J: TRBJ2-7; size: .; D: .; V: TRBV5-4; DNA: TGTGCCAGCAGCTTGCAGGGGGGCTACGAGCAGTACTTC; CDR3: CASSLQGGYEQYF
J: TRBJ2-4; size: .; D: .; V: TRBV7-2; DNA: TGTGCCAGCAGCTTAGGTGGGGGGAAAAACATTCAGTACTTC; CDR3: CASSLGGGKNIQYF
J: TRBJ2-3; size: .; D: .; V: TRBV6-5; DNA: TGTGCCAGCAGAGCCCCAGGGGTGGGGGCAGATACGCAGTATTTT; CDR3: CASRAPGVGADTQYF
J: TRBJ2-7; size: .; D: .; V: TRBV15; DNA: TGTGCCACCAGCAAACAGGGCTCCTACGAGCAGTACTTC; CDR3: CATSKQGSYEQYF
J: TRBJ1-2; size: .; D: .; V: TRBV18; DNA: TGTGCCAGCTCACCAGGACAGAACTATGGCTACACCTTC; CDR3: CASSPGQNYGYTF
J: TRBJ2-2; size: .; D: .; V: TRBV5-1; DNA: TGCGCCAGCAGTCTTAGGCCACCGGGGAACACCGGGGAGCTGTTTTTT; CDR3: CASSLRPPGNTGELFF
J: TRBJ1-4; size: .; D: .; V: TRBV29-1; DNA: TGCAGCGCTCGAAGGGACATAAATGAAAAACTGTTTTTT; CDR3: CSARRDINEKLFF